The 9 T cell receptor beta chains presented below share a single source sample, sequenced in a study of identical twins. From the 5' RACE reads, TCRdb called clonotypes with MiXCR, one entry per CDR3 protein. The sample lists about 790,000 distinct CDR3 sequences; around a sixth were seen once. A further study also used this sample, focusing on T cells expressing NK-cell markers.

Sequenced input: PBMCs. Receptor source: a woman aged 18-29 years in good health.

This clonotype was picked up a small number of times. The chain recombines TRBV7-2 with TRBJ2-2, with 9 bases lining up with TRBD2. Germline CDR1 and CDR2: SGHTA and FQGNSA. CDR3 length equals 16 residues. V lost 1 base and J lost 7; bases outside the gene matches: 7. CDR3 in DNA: TGTGCCAGCAGCTTAGTGGTTAGCGGGAGACACGGGGAGCTGTTTTTT. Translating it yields CASSLVVSGRHGELFF.

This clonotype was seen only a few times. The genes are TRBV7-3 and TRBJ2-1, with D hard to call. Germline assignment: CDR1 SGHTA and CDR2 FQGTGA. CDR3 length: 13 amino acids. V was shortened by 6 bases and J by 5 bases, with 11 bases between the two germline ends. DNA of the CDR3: TGTGCCAGCAGTTCTCTGCCCCACAATGAGCAGTTCTTC. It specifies CASSSLPHNEQFF.

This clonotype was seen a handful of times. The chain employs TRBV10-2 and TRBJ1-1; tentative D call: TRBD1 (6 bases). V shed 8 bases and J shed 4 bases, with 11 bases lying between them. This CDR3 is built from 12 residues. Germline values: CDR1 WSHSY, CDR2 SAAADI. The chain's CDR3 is CASLTGSTEAFF. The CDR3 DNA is TGCGCCAGCCTCACAGGGTCCACTGAAGCTTTCTTT.

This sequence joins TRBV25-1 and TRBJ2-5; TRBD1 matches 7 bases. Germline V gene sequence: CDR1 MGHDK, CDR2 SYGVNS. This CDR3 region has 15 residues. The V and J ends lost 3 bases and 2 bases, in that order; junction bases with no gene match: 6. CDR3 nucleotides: TGTGCCAGCAGTGACCGGGACAGACTACAAGAGACCCAGTACTTC. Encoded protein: CASSDRDRLQETQYF.

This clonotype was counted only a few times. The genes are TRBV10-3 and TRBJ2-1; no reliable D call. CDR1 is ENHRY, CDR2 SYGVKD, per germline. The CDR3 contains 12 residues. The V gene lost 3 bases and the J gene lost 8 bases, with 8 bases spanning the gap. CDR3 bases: TGTGCCATCAGTGAAAACGGGCATGAGCAGTTCTTC. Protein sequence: CAISENGHEQFF.

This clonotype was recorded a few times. CDR3 region: CASSLAAGAKETQYF. CDR3 in DNA: TGTGCCAGCAGCTTAGCAGCAGGGGCAAAAGAGACCCAGTACTTC. The genes are TRBV7-8 and TRBJ2-5, with D possibly matching TRBD1 (6 bases). Trimming cost V 0 bases and J 3 bases, with 11 bases left between them. This CDR3 comprises 15 residues. Germline V gene sequence: CDR1 SGHVS, CDR2 FQNEAQ.

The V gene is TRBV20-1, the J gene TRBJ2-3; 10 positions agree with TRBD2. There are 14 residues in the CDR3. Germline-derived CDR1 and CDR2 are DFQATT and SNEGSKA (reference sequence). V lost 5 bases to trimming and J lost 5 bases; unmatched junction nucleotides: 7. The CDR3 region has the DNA TGCAGTGCTCCTCTAGCGGGAGCAATAGATACGCAGTATTTT. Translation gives CSAPLAGAIDTQYF.

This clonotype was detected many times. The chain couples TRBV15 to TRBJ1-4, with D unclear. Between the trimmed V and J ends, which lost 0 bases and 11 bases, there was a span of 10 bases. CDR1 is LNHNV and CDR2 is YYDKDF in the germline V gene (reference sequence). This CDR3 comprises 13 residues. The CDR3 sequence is CATSRDQVEKLFF. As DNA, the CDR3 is TGTGCCACCAGCAGAGATCAGGTGGAGAAACTGTTTTTT.

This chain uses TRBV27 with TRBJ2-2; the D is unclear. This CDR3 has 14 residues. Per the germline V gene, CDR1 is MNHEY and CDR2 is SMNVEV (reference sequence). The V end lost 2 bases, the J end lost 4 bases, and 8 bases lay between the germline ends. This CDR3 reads CASSLGRLTGELFF. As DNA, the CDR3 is TGTGCCAGCAGTTTAGGCAGGCTCACCGGGGAGCTGTTTTTT.